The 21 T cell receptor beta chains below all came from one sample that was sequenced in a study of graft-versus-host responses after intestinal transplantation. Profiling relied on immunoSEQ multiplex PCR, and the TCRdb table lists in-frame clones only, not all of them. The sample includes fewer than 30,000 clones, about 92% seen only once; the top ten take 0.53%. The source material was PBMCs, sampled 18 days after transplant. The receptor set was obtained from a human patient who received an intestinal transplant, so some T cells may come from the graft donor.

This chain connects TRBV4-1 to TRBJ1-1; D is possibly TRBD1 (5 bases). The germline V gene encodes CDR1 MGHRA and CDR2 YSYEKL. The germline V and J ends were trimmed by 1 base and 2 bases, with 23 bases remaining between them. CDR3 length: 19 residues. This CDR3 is CASSQVPRWRDGLNTEAFF. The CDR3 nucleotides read TGCGCCAGCAGCCAAGTCCCCCGGTGGCGGGACGGCCTCAACACTGAAGCTTTCTTT.

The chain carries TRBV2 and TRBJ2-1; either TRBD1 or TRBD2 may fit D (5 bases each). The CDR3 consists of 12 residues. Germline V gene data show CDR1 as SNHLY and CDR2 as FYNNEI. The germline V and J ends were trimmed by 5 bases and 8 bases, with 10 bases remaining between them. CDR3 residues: CASSYRGYEQFF. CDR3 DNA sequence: TGTGCCAGCAGTTACCGGGGCTATGAGCAGTTCTTC. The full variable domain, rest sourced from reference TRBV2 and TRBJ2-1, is EPEVTQTPSHQVTQMGQEVILRCVPISNHLYFYWYRQILGQKVEFLVSFYNNEISEKSEIFDDQFSVERPDGSNFTLKIRSTKLEDSAMYFCASSYRGYEQFFGPGTRLTVL.

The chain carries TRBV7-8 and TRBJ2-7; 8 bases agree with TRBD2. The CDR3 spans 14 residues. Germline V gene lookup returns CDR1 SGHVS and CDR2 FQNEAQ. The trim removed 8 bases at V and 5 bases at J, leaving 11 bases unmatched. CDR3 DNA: TGTGCCAGCGGCCTTAGCGGGGAGTTCCACGAGCAGTACTTC. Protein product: CASGLSGEFHEQYF. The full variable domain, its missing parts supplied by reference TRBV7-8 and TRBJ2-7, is GAGVSQSPRYKVAKRGQDVALRCDPISGHVSLFWYQQALGQGPEFLTYFQNEAQLDKSGLPSDRFFAERPEGSVSTLKIQRTQQEDSAVYLCASGLSGEFHEQYFGPGTRLTVT.

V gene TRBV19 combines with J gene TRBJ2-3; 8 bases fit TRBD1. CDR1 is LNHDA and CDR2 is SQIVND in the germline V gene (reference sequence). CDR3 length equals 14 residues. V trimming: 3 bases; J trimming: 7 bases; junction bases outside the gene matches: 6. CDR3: CASSMEDRVNTQYF. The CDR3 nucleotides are TGTGCCAGTAGTATGGAGGACAGGGTAAATACGCAGTATTTT.

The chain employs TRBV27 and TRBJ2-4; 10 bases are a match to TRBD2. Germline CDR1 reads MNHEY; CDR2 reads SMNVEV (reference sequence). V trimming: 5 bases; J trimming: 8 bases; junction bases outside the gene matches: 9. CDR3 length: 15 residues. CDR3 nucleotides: TGTGCCAGCAGTAGCCAGCGGGGGGGCGTCGACATTCAGTACTTC. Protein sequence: CASSSQRGGVDIQYF.

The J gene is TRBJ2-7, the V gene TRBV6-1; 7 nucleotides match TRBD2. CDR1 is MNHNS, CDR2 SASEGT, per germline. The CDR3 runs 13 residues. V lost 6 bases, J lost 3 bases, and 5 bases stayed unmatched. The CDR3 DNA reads TGTGCCAGCAGCGCCGGGGGGAGCTACGAGCAGTACTTC. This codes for CASSAGGSYEQYF.

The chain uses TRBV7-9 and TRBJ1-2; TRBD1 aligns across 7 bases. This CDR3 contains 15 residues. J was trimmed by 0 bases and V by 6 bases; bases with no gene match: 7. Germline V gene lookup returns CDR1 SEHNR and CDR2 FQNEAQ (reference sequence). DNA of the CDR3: TGTGCCAGCAGATCCCGGGACAGTGCTAACTATGGCTACACCTTC. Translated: CASRSRDSANYGYTF. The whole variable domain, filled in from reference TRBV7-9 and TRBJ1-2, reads DTGVSQNPRHKITKRGQNVTFRCDPISEHNRLYWYRQTLGQGPEFLTYFQNEAQLEKSRLLSDRFSAERPKGSFSTLEIQRTEQGDSAMYLCASRSRDSANYGYTFGSGTRLTVV.

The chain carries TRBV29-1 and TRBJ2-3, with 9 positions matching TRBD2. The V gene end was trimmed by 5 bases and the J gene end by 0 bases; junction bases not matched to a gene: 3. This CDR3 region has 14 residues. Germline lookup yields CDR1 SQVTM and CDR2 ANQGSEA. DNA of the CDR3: TGCAGCGTTAGACTAGCGGCTAGCACAGATACGCAGTATTTT. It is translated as CSVRLAASTDTQYF.

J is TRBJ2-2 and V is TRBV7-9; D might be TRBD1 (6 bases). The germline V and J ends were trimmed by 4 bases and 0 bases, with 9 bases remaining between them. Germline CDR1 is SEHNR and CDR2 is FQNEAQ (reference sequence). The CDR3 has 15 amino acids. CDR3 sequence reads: CASSSGDPNTGELFF. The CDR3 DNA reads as TGTGCCAGCAGCTCAGGGGATCCGAACACCGGGGAGCTGTTTTTT.

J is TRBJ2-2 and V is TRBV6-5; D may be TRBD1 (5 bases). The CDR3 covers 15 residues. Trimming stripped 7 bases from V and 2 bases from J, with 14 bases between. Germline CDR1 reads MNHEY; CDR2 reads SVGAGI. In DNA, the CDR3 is TGTGCCAGCATCCAGGGTTCTCCCAACACCGGGGAGCTGTTTTTT. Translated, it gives CASIQGSPNTGELFF.

CDR3 in DNA: TGTGCCAGCAGCCAAGGTCTACTGGGGACCGTACATGGCTACACCTTC. The encoded protein is CASSQGLLGTVHGYTF. The rearrangement joins TRBV14 to TRBJ1-2, with a tentative D call TRBD1 (5 bases). Trimming cost V 1 base and J 6 bases, with 18 bases left between them. From germline, CDR1 is SGHDN and CDR2 FVKESK. The CDR3 loop spans 16 amino acids.

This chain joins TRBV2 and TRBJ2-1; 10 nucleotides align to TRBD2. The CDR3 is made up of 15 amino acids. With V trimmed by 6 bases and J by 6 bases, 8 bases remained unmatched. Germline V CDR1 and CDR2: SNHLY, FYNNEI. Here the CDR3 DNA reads TGTGCCAGCAGCCCGCGAAGCGGGGGGGCCAATGAGCAGTTCTTC. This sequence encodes CASSPRSGGANEQFF.

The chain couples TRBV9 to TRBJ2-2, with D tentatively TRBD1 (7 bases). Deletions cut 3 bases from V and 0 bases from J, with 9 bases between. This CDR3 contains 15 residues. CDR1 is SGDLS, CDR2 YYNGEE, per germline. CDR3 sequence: CASSAGGSNTGELFF. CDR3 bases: TGTGCCAGCAGCGCAGGGGGGTCGAACACCGGGGAGCTGTTTTTT.

DNA for the CDR3: TGTGCCAGCAGAGAAGGACAGGGGGGCAATGAGCAGTTCTTC. Its translation: CASREGQGGNEQFF. This rearrangement joins TRBV6-4 to TRBJ2-1; 10 positions match TRBD1. The CDR3 covers 14 residues. The J segment lost 6 bases and the V segment lost 6 bases, leaving 5 bases of the junction unmatched. CDR1 is MRHNA and CDR2 is SNTAGT in the germline V gene.

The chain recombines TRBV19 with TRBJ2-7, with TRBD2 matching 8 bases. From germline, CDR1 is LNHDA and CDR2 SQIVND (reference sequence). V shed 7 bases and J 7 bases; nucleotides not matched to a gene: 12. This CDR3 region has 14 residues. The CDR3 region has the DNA TGTGCCAGTACCCTCGGGGGGGCCGTTCGGGAGCAGTACTTC. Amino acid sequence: CASTLGGAVREQYF.

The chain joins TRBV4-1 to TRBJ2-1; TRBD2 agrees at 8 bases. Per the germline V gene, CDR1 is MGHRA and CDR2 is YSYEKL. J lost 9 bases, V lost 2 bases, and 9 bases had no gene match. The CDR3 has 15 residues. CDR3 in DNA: TGCGCCAGCAGCCAACTAGCGGGTGGGCAATCTGAGCAGTTCTTC. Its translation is CASSQLAGGQSEQFF.

The CDR3 DNA sequence: TGTGCCAGCAGGAGACAGGGTGACGGTCAGCCCCAGCATTTT. Encoded protein: CASRRQGDGQPQHF. The chain carries TRBV2 and TRBJ1-5, with 7 positions matching TRBD1. Per germline, CDR1 SNHLY and CDR2 FYNNEI. The trim removed 6 bases at V and 6 bases at J, leaving 8 bases unmatched. The CDR3 length is 14 residues.

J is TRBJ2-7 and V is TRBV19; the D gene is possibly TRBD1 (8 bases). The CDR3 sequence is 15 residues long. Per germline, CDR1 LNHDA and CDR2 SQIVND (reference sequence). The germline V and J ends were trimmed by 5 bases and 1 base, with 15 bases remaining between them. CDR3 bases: TGTGCCAGTAGTGTAGGACAGGGAGGGTCCTACGAGCAGTACTTC. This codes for CASSVGQGGSYEQYF.

CDR3 protein: CAWSVRDTDTQYF. The CDR3 bases are TGTGCCTGGAGTGTACGAGACACAGATACGCAGTATTTT. The chain carries TRBV30 and TRBJ2-3; the D is unclear. The CDR3 runs to 13 residues. Germline lookup yields CDR1 GTSNPN and CDR2 SVGIG (reference sequence). Trimming took 0 bases from V and 2 from J, leaving 6 bases between them.

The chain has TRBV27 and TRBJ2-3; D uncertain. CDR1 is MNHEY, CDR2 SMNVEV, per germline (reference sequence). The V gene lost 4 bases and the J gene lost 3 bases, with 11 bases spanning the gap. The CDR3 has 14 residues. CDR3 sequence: CASSSFAVTDTQYF. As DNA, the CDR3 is TGTGCCAGCAGTTCCTTCGCAGTGACAGATACGCAGTATTTT.

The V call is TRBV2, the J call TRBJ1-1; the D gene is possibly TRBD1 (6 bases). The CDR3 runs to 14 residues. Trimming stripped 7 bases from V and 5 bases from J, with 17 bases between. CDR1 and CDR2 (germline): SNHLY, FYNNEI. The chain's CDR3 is CASTIDRGGTEAFF. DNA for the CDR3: TGTGCCAGCACTATCGACAGAGGGGGGACTGAAGCTTTCTTT. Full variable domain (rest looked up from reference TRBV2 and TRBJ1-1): EPEVTQTPSHQVTQMGQEVILRCVPISNHLYFYWYRQILGQKVEFLVSFYNNEISEKSEIFDDQFSVERPDGSNFTLKIRSTKLEDSAMYFCASTIDRGGTEAFFGQGTRLTVV.